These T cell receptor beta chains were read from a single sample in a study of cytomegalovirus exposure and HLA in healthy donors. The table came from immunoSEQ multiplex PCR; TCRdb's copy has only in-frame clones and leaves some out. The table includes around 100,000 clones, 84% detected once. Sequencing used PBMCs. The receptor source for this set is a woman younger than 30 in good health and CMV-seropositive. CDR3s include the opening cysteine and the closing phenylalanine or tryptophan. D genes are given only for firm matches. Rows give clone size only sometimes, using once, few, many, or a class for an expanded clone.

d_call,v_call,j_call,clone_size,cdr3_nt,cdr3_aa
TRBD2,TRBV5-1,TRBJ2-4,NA,TGCGCCAGCAGCCGGAATAGCGGGACTGACATTCAGTACTTC,CASSRNSGTDIQYF
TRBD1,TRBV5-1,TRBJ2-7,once,TGCGCCAGCAGCTCGGTTACGTCCGGGACAGGACCCTACGAGCAGTACTTC,CASSSVTSGTGPYEQYF
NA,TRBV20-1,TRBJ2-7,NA,TGCAGTGCTAGAGATAACAGGGAGCAGTACTTC,CSARDNREQYF
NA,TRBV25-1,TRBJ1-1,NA,TGTGCCAGCAGTGTAGGAGATGAAGCTTTCTTT,CASSVGDEAFF
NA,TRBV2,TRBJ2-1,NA,TGTGCCAGCAGTGAAGTAGCGGCGGAGGGATGGCAGTTCTTC,CASSEVAAEGWQFF
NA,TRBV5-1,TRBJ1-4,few,TGCGCCAGCAGCTTCGGTACTCGCTATTTCACGGATGAAAAACTGTTTTTT,CASSFGTRYFTDEKLFF
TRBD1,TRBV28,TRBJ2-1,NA,TGTGCCAGCAGTCGGAACAGGGGCAGATCCTACAATGAGCAGTTCTTC,CASSRNRGRSYNEQFF
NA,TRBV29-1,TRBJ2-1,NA,TGCAGCGCCCGGGCCGCGGGGGCAGAGCAGTTCTTC,CSARAAGAEQFF
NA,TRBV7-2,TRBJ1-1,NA,TGTGCCAGCAGCCCTCACGGAGTCATGAACACTGAAGCTTTCTTT,CASSPHGVMNTEAFF
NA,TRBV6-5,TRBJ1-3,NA,TGTGCCAGCAGTTACTCGAGGGATTCTGGAAACACCATATATTTT,CASSYSRDSGNTIYF
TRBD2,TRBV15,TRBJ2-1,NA,TGTGCCACCAGCCGTTCTAGCGGGAGTGGTTATGAGCAGTTCTTC,CATSRSSGSGYEQFF
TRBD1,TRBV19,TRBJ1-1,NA,TGTGCCAGTAGAGGGACAGGGCCCCTCGTACCTGAAGCTTTCTTT,CASRGTGPLVPEAFF
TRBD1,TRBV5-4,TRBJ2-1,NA,TGTGCCAGCAGCTTAACAGGGGTCACCTACAATGAGCAGTTCTTC,CASSLTGVTYNEQFF
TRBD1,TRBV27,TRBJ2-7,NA,TGTGCCAGCACGACTGTGGCAGGGGGTAGATACGAGCAGTACTTC,CASTTVAGGRYEQYF
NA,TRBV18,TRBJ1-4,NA,TGTGCCAGCTCACCACGGTACGATCCGGGGGTTGAAAAACTGTTTTTT,CASSPRYDPGVEKLFF
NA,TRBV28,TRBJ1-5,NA,TGTGCCAGCAGTTTGCGAGGGTTGAGGCAGAATGGTCAGCCCCAGCATTTT,CASSLRGLRQNGQPQHF
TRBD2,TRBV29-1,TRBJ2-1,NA,TGCAGCGTTGAATTAGGCTGGGGAGCGGGAGTTGACAATGAGCAGTTCTTC,CSVELGWGAGVDNEQFF
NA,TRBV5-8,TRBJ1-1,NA,TGTGCCAGCAGCTTGGTCCAGGTTAACACTGAAGCTTTCTTT,CASSLVQVNTEAFF
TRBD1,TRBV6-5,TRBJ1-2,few,TGTGCCAGCAGGGTCGGGACAGCCTATGGCTACACCTTC,CASRVGTAYGYTF
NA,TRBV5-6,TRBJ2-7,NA,TGTGCCAGCAGCTTGGAACCGAGAGCAGGCTACGAGCAGTACTTC,CASSLEPRAGYEQYF
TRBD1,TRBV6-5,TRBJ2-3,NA,TGTGCCAGCAGTTACTCGAAGGGGGCAGGGGATACGCAGTATTTT,CASSYSKGAGDTQYF
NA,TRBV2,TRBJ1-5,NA,TGTGCCAGCAGTACCGCGGGGTCCCAGCATTTT,CASSTAGSQHF
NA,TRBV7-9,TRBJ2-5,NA,TGTGCCAGCAGCCCGGGACTGCGCCTGGGAGAGACCCAGTACTTC,CASSPGLRLGETQYF